This T cell receptor (beta chain) was captured in a study of control samples from healthy donors and cancer patients. Data came from immunoSEQ multiplex PCR; TCRdb stores just in-frame clones and leaves some out. The sample consists of 170,000 or so clones, more than 85% of them appearing once. CDR3 length equals 15 residues. From germline, CDR1 is MNHEY and CDR2 SMNVEV (reference sequence). Germline trimming cut 5 bases from V and 6 bases from J; bases unmatched to any gene: 11. This sequence was found in a woman between 35 and 50 years old in good health. This chain links TRBV27 with TRBJ2-3; 7 bases map to TRBD2. Sample: blood. The CDR3 spells CASSPSGTTFDTQYF. The CDR3, as DNA: TGTGCCAGCAGTCCATCCGGGACTACTTTCGATACGCAGTATTTT.